The 2 T cell receptor beta chains below all came from one sample that was sequenced in a study of neurological immune-mediated disorders. MiXCR, run by TCRdb on the 5' RACE reads, gives a single entry per CDR3 protein. Found here are over 35,000 distinct CDR3 sequences, 3% to 4% of them singletons; the top ten hold around 2%. Sequencing was performed on PBMCs. All receptors come from a man under 40 with multiple sclerosis.

Concerning this clonotype: One base away lies a much larger clone, so this may be a sequencing read error. This chain links TRBV3-1 with TRBJ1-2, with D uncertain. This CDR3 is built from 14 residues. Germline V lookup: CDR1 LGHDT, CDR2 YNNKEL (reference sequence). V lost 4 bases and J lost 8, with 17 bases in between. The CDR3 loop is CASSPSRQAGGYTF. CDR3 in DNA: TGTGCCAGCAGCCCCTCGAGACAAGCTGGCGGCTACACCTTC.

This clonotype was detected many times. V usage is TRBV3-1 and J usage is TRBJ1-5; D not resolved. The CDR3 extends over 13 amino acids. Trimming cost V 4 bases and J 6 bases, with 10 bases left between them. Germline CDR1 and CDR2: LGHDT and YNNKEL (reference sequence). The CDR3 region is CASSRGVGQPQHF. CDR3 coding DNA: TGTGCCAGCAGCCGCGGGGTAGGTCAGCCCCAGCATTTT.